This T cell receptor (beta chain) was captured in a study of metastatic and nonmetastatic thyroid tumors. Trimming cost V 3 bases and J 4 bases, with 14 bases left between them. The CDR3 has 15 amino acids. Germline V gives CDR1 SGHTA, CDR2 FQGTGA. TCRdb re-clonotyped the PCR reads via MiXCR. The profile shows approximately 65,000 clones, 4% to 4.5% of them singletons. All patients reached thyroid surgery having received no treatment beforehand. Many counts were recorded for this clone. This clonotype was obtained from a female donor with papillary thyroid cancer or a benign thyroid nodule (not recorded which). Some clones in this sample may be carry-over from other donors' samples. The sequencing sample was made of blood. The gene calls are TRBV7-3 and TRBJ2-3; the D call may be TRBD1 or TRBD2 (6 bases each). As DNA, the CDR3 is TGTGCCAGCAGCTTGAGTTCGGGGGCGGCAGATACGCAGTATTTT. Translating gives CASSLSSGAADTQYF.